These T cell receptor beta chains were read from a single sample in a study of blood T cell repertoires in COVID-19. Profiling relied on immunoSEQ multiplex PCR, and the TCRdb table lists in-frame clones only, not all of them. In the table there are under 95,000 clones, over 75% of which are singletons. The sample was peripheral blood. These receptors came from a woman aged 65 to 85 with acute or convalescent COVID-19. Each CDR3 is given with its conserved first and last residue.

V: TRBV6-5; CDR3: CASSYYDTTNYGYTF
V: TRBV12-3/TRBV12-4; CDR3: CASSLAGKYEAFF
V: TRBV5-1; CDR3: CASSLVFPDTNHNEQFF
V: TRBV7-9; CDR3: CASSSGLVGTDTQYF
V: TRBV6-5; CDR3: CASSLAGAGVEQFF
V: TRBV3-1/TRBV3-2; CDR3: CASSQEYGQGALITEAFF
V: TRBV6-5; CDR3: CASSYGGGHTEAFF
V: TRBV24-1; CDR3: CATRSPTDNNEQFF
V: TRBV3-1/TRBV3-2; CDR3: CASSQEGGDYYGYTF
V: TRBV5-1; CDR3: CASSPAPAGARYGYTF
V: TRBV5-4; CDR3: CASSASGNYGYTF
V: TRBV7-8; CDR3: CASSPTRARMNTEAFF
V: TRBV30; CDR3: CAWSNRVGGQPQHF
V: TRBV7-9; CDR3: CASSLRSGYQETQYF
V: TRBV27; CDR3: CASKQGTLGYTF
V: TRBV2; CDR3: CASSGWAANQPQHF
V: TRBV5-1; CDR3: CASRDPGGLETQYF
V: TRBV3-1/TRBV3-2; CDR3: CASRGRASGNTIYF
V: TRBV29-1; CDR3: CSVTRLGVGEQYF
V: TRBV30; CDR3: CAWMDRQGNTIYF
V: TRBV6-1; CDR3: CASSEALLRGGTEAFF
V: TRBV24-1; CDR3: CATSLSNSNQPQHF
V: TRBV6-5; CDR3: CASSQDTGVYTF
V: TRBV5-6; CDR3: CASSLGGNNQPQHF
V: TRBV10-3; CDR3: CAISGSSGNTIYF
V: TRBV6-2/TRBV6-3; CDR3: CASSSRGQGNTEAFF
V: TRBV18; CDR3: CASSPYRDSYEQYF
V: TRBV5-6; CDR3: CASSPSSGGQETQYF
V: TRBV30; CDR3: CAWSVAEYTEAFF
V: TRBV6-1; CDR3: CASSEDRAGEKLFF
V: TRBV12-3/TRBV12-4; CDR3: CASSLVSTEAFF
V: TRBV6-5; CDR3: CASAAPYYEQYF
V: TRBV19; CDR3: CASISTEPNYGYTF
V: TRBV6-5; CDR3: CASSPRQGVYGYTF
V: TRBV6-1; CDR3: CASSERTGYGYTF
V: TRBV7-9; CDR3: CASSRTNTGAAFF
V: TRBV5-4; CDR3: CASSPGGPAQGAETQYF
V: TRBV29-1; CDR3: CSVWSSYGYTF
V: TRBV21-1; CDR3: CASSIQRGQGSPLSSGANVLTF
V: TRBV5-6; CDR3: CASSPGAGLSYEQYF
V: TRBV5-5; CDR3: CASSLGGDTQYF
V: TRBV5-6; CDR3: CASSSQVVDRSEEDEQYF
V: TRBV14; CDR3: CASSLWGPDTQYF
V: TRBV5-1; CDR3: CASSSTGGNTEAFF
V: TRBV18; CDR3: CASSTGGLAEAFF
V: TRBV4-1; CDR3: CASSQDRTGEWVVYF
V: TRBV9; CDR3: CASSAQPLGQAYSFSSGANVLTF
V: TRBV11-2; CDR3: CASSQDRETEAFF
V: TRBV7-3; CDR3: CASSNNLNTEAFF
V: TRBV4-2; CDR3: CASSQDRDTEAFF
V: TRBV5-1; CDR3: CASSPQGGETEAFF